Here is one T cell receptor (beta chain) with its context. Its cognate antigen is unknown. These data originate in a study of T cell repertoires in cytomegalovirus infection. Study at large: Indications of both CMV infection and matching HLA type were provided by public TCR beta signatures.

TCRdb used MiXCR to reprocess the reads, holding one entry per CDR3 protein. The table lists about 770,000 distinct CDR3 sequences, just under 30% of them singletons, with around 14% in the top ten. The CDR3 covers 15 residues. V gave up 1 base and J gave up 4 bases; unmatched junction bases: 5. The material sequenced was cultured CD8+ T cells from PBMCs, taken from culture after CMV antigen stimulation. This TCR was sampled from a human donor in good health (CMV status not recorded). Some clones in this sample may be carry-over from other donors' samples. This chain links TRBV12-3 or TRBV12-4 with TRBJ2-7; 9 bases are shared with TRBD1. This chain's CDR3 is CASSLGGTGRYEQYV. CDR3 coding DNA: TGTGCCAGCAGTTTAGGGGGGACAGGGAGGTACGAGCAGTACGTC.